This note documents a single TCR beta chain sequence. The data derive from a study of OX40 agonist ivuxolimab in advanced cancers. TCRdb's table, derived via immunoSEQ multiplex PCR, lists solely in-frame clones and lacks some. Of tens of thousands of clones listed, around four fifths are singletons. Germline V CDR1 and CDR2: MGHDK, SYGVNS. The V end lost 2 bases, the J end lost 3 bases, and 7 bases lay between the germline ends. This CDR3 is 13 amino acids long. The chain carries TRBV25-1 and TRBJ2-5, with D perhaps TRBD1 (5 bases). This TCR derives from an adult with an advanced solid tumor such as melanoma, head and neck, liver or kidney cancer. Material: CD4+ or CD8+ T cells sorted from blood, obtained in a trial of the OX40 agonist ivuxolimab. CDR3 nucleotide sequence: TGTGCCAGCAGTGAAGGCAGGGAAGAGACCCAGTACTTC. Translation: CASSEGREETQYF. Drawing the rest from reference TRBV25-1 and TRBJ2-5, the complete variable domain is EADIYQTPRYLVIGTGKKITLECSQTMGHDKMYWYQQDPGMELHLIHYSYGVNSTEKGDLSSESTVSRIRTEHFPLTLESARPSHTSQYLCASSEGREETQYFGPGTRLLVL.